This TCR beta chain emerged from a study of blood T cell repertoires in COVID-19. The CDR3 runs 15 residues. Trimming removed 2 bases from V and 9 bases from J, with 17 bases in between. The V gene's germline CDR1 is SGHTA and CDR2 FQGTGA. Clones were sequenced by immunoSEQ multiplex PCR, and TCRdb holds only the in-frame ones, with some missing. This table holds just over 250,000 clones, about 89% found once. The rearrangement uses TRBV7-3 and TRBJ2-1, with no clear D. The origin of this receptor is a woman in her fifties or sixties with acute or convalescent COVID-19. Sample: peripheral blood. The CDR3 coding sequence is TGTGCCAGCAGCTTAGGATCTAGTCCGTTATCTGAGCAGTTCTTC. It codes for CASSLGSSPLSEQFF.